What follows is one T cell receptor beta chain and its context. Its target is unknown. The entry originates in a study of T cell responses to AZD1222 COVID-19 vaccine. V was clipped by 3 bases and J by 2 bases, with 8 bases between them. Germline V CDR1 and CDR2: MNHNS, SASEGT. The CDR3 is 14 amino acids. Using immunoSEQ multiplex PCR, the repertoire was profiled, and TCRdb retains in-frame clones only, with some absent. The sample comprises 120,000 to 150,000 clones, approximately 90% of which are singletons, and about 3.3% rests with the top ten. General study findings and limits: An increase in Spike-specific TCR breadth and depth was observed after two AZD1222 doses. Dominant CD4 TCR responses targeted spike regions 160-218 and 743-854. At baseline, seropositivity was found in only six or seven AZD1222 recipients.

V usage is TRBV6-1 and J usage is TRBJ1-3, with no clear D. Sample: peripheral blood, taken on day 0 of MenACWY control vaccination. The receptor was isolated from an adult in good health. The CDR3 here is CASSDLGAGNTIYF. The CDR3 nucleotides are TGTGCCAGCAGTGATCTGGGCGCTGGAAACACCATATATTTT.